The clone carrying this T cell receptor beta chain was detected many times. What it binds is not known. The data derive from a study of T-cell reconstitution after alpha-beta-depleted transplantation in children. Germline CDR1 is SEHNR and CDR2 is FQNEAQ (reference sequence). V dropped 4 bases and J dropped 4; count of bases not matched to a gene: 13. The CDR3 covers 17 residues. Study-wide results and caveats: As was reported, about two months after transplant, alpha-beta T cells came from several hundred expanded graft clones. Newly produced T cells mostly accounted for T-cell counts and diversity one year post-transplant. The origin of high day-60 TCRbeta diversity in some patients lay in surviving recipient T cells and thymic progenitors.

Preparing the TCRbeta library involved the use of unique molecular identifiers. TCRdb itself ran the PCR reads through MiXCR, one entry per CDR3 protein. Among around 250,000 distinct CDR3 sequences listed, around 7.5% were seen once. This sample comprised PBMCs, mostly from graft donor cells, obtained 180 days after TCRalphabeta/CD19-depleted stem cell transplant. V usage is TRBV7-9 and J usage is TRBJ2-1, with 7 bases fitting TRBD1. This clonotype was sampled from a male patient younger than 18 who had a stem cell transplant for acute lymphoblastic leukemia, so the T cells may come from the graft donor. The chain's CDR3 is CASSWYQGVLRYNEQFF. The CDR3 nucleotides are TGTGCCAGCAGCTGGTACCAGGGGGTGCTGCGTTACAATGAGCAGTTCTTC.